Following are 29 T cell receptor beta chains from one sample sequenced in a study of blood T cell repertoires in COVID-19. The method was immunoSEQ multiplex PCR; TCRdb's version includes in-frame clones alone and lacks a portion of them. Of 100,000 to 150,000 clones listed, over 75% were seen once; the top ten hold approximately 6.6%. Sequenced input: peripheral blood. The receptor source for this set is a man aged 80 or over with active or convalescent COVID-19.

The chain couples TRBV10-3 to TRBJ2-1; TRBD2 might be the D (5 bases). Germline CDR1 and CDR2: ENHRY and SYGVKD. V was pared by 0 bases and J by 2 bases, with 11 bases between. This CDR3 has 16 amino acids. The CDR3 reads CAISESKAEPYNEQFF. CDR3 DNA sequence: TGTGCCATCAGTGAGTCGAAAGCGGAGCCCTACAATGAGCAGTTCTTC.

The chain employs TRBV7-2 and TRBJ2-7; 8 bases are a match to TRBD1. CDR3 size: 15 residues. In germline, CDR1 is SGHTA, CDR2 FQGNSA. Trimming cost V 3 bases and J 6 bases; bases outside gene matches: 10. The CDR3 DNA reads TGTGCCAGCAGCTTGGGGACAGGAGAAGGGTCCGAGCAGTACTTC. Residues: CASSLGTGEGSEQYF.

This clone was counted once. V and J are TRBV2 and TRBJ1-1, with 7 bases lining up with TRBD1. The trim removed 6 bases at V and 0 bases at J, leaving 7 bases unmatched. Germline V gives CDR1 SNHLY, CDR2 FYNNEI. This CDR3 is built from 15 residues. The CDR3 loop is CASSRQGLLNTEAFF. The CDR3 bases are TGTGCCAGCAGCCGACAGGGCCTACTGAACACTGAAGCTTTCTTT. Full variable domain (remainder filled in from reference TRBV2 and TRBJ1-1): EPEVTQTPSHQVTQMGQEVILRCVPISNHLYFYWYRQILGQKVEFLVSFYNNEISEKSEIFDDQFSVERPDGSNFTLKIRSTKLEDSAMYFCASSRQGLLNTEAFFGQGTRLTVV.

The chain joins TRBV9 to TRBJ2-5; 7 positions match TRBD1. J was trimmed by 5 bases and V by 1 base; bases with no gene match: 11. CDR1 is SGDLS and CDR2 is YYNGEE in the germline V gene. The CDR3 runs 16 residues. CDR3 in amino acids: CASSVPPTGARETQYF. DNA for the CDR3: TGTGCCAGCAGCGTACCTCCAACAGGGGCAAGGGAGACCCAGTACTTC.

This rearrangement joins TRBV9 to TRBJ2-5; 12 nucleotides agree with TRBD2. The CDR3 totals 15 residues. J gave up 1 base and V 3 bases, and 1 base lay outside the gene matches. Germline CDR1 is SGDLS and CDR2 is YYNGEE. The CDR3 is CASSGTSGTQETQYF. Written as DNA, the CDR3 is TGTGCCAGCAGCGGGACTAGCGGGACCCAAGAGACCCAGTACTTC.

The CDR3, as DNA: TGCGCCAGCAGCTTAGTTAGCGGGAACACAGATACGCAGTATTTT. Its translation is CASSLVSGNTDTQYF. This chain joins TRBV5-1 and TRBJ2-3; TRBD2 aligns across 8 bases. This CDR3 is built from 15 residues. Germline-derived CDR1 and CDR2 are SGHRS and YFSETQ. With V trimmed by 2 bases and J by 2 bases, 4 bases remained unmatched.

CDR3 bases: TGTGCCAGCAGCTTCCGGACAGAGGCTGGAAACACCATATATTTT. Residues: CASSFRTEAGNTIYF. The V gene is TRBV7-8, the J gene TRBJ1-3; D perhaps matches TRBD1 (6 bases). Trimming stripped 3 bases from V and 2 bases from J, with 11 bases between. This CDR3 is built from 15 residues. Germline CDR1 and CDR2: SGHVS and FQNEAQ.

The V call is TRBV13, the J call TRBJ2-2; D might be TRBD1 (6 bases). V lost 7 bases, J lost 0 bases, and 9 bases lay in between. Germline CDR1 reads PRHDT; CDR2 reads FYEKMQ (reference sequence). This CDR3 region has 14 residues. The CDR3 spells CASKDSANTGELFF. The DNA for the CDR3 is TGTGCCAGCAAGGACAGCGCGAACACCGGGGAGCTGTTTTTT.

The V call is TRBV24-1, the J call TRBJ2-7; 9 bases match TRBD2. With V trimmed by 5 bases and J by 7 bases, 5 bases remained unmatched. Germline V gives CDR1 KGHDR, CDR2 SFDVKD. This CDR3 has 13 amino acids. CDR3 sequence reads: CATSAYLAGEQYF. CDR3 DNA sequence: TGTGCCACCAGTGCTTATCTAGCGGGAGAGCAGTACTTC.

Here the CDR3 DNA reads TGTGCCAGCAGCTTGGGACAGGGGGCATGGGAGCAGTACTTC. Its protein product is CASSLGQGAWEQYF. V gene TRBV5-4 combines with J gene TRBJ2-7, with TRBD1 identical over 10 bases. Losses at the gene ends were 0 bases for V and 7 bases for J; bases not matched to a gene: 4. Looked up from germline, CDR1 is SGHNT and CDR2 is YYREEE (reference sequence). CDR3 size: 14 residues.

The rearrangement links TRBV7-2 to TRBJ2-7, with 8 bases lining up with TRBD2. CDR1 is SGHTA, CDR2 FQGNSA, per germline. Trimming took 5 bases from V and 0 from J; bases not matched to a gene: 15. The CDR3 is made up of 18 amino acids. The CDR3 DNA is TGTGCCAGCAGCGTTACTAGCGGCAGAGGATTCCCCTCCTACGAGCAGTACTTC. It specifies CASSVTSGRGFPSYEQYF.

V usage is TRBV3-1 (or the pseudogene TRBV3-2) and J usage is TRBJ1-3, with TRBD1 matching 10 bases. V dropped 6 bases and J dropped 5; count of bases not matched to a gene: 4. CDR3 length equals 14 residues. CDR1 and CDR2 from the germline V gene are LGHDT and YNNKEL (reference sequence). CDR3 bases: TGTGCCAGCAGGGACAGGGGGTCTAGAAACACCATATATTTT. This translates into CASRDRGSRNTIYF.

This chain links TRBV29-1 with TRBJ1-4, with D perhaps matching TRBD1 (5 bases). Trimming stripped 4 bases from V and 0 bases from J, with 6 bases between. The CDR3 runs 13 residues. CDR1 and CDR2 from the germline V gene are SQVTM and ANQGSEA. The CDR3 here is CSVGGATNEKLFF. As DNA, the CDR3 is TGCAGCGTTGGGGGCGCAACTAATGAAAAACTGTTTTTT.

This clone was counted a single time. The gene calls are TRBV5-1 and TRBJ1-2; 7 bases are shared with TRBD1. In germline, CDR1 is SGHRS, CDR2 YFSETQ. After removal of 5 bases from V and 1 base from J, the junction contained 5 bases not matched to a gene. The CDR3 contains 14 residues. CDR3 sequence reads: CASRTGTDNYGYTF. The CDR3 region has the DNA TGCGCCAGCAGGACAGGGACGGATAACTATGGCTACACCTTC.

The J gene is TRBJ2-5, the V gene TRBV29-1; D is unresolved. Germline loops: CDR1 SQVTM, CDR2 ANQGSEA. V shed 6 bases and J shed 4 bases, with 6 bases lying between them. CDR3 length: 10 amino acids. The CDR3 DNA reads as TGCAGCGTGCGGCGAGAGACCCAGTACTTC. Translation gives CSVRRETQYF.

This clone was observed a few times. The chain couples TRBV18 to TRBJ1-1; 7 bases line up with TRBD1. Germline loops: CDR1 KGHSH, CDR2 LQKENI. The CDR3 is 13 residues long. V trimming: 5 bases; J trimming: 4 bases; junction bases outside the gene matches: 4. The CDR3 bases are TGTGCCAGCTCAGGACAGGAGGGCACTGAAGCTTTCTTT. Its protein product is CASSGQEGTEAFF.

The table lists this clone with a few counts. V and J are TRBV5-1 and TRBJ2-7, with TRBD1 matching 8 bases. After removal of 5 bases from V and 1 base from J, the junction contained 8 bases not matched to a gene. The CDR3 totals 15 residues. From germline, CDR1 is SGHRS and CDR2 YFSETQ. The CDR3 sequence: CASRKPGQASYEQYF. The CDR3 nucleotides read TGCGCCAGCAGAAAACCGGGACAGGCTTCCTACGAGCAGTACTTC. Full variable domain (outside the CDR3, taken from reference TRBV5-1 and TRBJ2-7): KAGVTQTPRYLIKTRGQQVTLSCSPISGHRSVSWYQQTPGQGLQFLFEYFSETQRNKGNFPGRFSGRQFSNSRSEMNVSTLELGDSALYLCASRKPGQASYEQYFGPGTRLTVT.

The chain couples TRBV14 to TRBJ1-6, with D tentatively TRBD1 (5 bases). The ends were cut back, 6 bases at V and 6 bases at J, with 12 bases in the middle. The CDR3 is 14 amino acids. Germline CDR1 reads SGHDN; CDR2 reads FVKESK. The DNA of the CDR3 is TGTGCCAGCAGTCTCGACAGAGTTAATTCACCCCTCCACTTT. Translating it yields CASSLDRVNSPLHF.

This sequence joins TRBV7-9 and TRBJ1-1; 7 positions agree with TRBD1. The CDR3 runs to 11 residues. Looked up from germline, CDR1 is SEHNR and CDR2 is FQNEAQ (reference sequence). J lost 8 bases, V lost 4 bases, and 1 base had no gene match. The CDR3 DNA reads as TGTGCCAGCAGCTCGGACAGGGAAGCTTTCTTT. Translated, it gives CASSSDREAFF.

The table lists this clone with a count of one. The CDR3 spells CASSPPGTASNQPQHF. CDR3 sequence (DNA): TGTGCCAGCTCACCACCAGGGACAGCCAGCAATCAGCCCCAGCATTTT. V is TRBV18 and J is TRBJ1-5, with 7 nucleotides matching TRBD1. V lost 0 bases and J lost 1; bases outside the gene matches: 3. Germline V gene lookup returns CDR1 KGHSH and CDR2 LQKENI. This CDR3 comprises 16 residues.

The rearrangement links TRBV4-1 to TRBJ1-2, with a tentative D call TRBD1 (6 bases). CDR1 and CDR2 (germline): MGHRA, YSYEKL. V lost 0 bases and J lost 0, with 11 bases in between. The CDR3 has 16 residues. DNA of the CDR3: TGCGCCAGCAGCCAAGAGTGGGGGCAGACTAACTATGGCTACACCTTC. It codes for CASSQEWGQTNYGYTF.

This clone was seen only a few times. In DNA, the CDR3 is TGTGCCAGCAGTTACAATTCCGGGACAGGGGCGCGGGATACGCAGTATTTT. It translates to CASSYNSGTGARDTQYF. The chain employs TRBV6-2 or TRBV6-3 and TRBJ2-3, with TRBD1 matching 10 bases. This CDR3 is 17 amino acids long. V shed 2 bases and J 6 bases; nucleotides not matched to a gene: 11. Per germline, CDR1 MNHEY and CDR2 SVGEGT.

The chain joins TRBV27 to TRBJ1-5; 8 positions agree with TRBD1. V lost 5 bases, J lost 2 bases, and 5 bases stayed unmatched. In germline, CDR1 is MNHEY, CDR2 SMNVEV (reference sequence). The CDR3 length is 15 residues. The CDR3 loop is CASSRQGQGNQPQHF. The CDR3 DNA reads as TGTGCCAGCAGTCGACAGGGGCAGGGCAATCAGCCCCAGCATTTT.

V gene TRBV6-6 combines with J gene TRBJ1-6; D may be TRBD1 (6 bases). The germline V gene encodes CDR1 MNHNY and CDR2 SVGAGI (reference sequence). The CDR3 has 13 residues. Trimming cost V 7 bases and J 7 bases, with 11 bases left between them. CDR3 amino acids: CASIGQRNSPLHF. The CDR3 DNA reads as TGTGCCAGCATAGGACAGAGGAATTCACCCCTCCACTTT.

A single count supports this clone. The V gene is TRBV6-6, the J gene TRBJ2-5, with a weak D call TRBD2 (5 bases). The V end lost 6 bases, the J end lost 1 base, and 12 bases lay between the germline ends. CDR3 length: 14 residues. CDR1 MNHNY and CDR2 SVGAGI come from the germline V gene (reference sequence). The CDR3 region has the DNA TGTGCCAGCAGCTCCGGACTGCGCCAAGAGACCCAGTACTTC. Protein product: CASSSGLRQETQYF.

The CDR3, as DNA: TGTGCCAGCAGCCGGGGGCGGGGGACTACAGATACGCAGTATTTT. As protein: CASSRGRGTTDTQYF. The chain has TRBV28 and TRBJ2-3, with a tentative D call TRBD2 (7 bases). Trimming cost V 6 bases and J 3 bases, with 16 bases left between them. The germline V gene has CDR1 MDHEN and CDR2 SYDVKM. The length of the CDR3 is 15 residues.

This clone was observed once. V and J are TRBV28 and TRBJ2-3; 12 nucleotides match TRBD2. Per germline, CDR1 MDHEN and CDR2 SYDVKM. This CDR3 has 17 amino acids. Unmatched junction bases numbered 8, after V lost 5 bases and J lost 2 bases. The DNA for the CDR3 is TGTGCCAGCAGTCTCCCCGGACTAGCGGGGCTCACAGATACGCAGTATTTT. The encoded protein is CASSLPGLAGLTDTQYF. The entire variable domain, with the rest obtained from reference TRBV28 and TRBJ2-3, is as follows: DVKVTQSSRYLVKRTGEKVFLECVQDMDHENMFWYRQDPGLGLRLIYFSYDVKMKEKGDIPEGYSVSREKKERFSLILESASTNQTSMYLCASSLPGLAGLTDTQYFGPGTRLTVL.

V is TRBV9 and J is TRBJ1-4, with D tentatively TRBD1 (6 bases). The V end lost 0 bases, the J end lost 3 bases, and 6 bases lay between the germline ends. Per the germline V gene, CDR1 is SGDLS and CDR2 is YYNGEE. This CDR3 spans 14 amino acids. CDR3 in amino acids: CASSVGQANEKLFF. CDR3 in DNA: TGTGCCAGCAGCGTAGGACAGGCTAATGAAAAACTGTTTTTT.

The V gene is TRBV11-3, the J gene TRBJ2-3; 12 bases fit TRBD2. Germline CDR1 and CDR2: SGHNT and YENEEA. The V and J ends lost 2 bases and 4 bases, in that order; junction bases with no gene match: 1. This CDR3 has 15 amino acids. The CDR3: CASSLPSGGADTQYF. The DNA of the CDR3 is TGTGCCAGCAGCTTACCTAGCGGGGGGGCAGATACGCAGTATTTT.